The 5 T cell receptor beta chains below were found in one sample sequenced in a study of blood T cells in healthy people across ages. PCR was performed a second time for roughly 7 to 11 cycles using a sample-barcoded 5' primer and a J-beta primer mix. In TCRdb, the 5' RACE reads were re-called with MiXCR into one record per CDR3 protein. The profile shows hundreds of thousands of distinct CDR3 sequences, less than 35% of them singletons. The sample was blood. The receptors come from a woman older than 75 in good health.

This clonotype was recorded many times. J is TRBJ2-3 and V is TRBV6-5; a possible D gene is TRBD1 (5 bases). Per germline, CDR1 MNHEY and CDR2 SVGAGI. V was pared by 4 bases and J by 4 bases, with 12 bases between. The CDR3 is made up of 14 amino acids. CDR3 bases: TGTGCCAGCAGTTGGGGCAGGAGACCAGATACGCAGTATTTT. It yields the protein CASSWGRRPDTQYF.

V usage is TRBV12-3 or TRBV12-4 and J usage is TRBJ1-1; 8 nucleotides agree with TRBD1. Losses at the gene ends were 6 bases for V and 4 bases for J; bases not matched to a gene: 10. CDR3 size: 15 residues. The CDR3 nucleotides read TGTGCCAGCAGCATACAGGGGGGTGTGTGCACTGAAGCTTTCTTT. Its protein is CASSIQGGVCTEAFF.

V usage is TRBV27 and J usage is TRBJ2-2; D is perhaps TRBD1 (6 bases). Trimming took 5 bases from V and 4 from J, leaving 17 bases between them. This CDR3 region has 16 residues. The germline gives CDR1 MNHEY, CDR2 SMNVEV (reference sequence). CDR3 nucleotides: TGTGCCAGCAGTCCCTCGGGACACTCGGGCACCGGGGAGCTGTTTTTT. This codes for CASSPSGHSGTGELFF.

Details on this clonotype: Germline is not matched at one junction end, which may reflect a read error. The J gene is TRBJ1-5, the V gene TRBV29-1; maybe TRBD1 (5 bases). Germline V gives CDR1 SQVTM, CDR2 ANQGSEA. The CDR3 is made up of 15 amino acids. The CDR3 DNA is TGCAACGTTATCACTCAGGGAAATAGCAATCAGCCCCAGCATTTT. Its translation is CNVITQGNSNQPQHF.

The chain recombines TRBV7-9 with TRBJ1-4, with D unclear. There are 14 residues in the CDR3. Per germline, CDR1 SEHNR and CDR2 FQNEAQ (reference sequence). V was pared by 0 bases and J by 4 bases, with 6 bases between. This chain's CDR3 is CASSLAEINEKLFF. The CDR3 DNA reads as TGTGCCAGCAGCTTAGCAGAGATTAATGAAAAACTGTTTTTT.